This T cell receptor (beta chain) is from a study of T cells in Graves' hyperthyroidism and ophthalmopathy. This clonotype was counted ten times or more. Amplified regions were TCR beta CDR3 sequences from RNA transcripts. HTBI primers were the set used in a first-round RT-PCR of the TCR CDR3. Each CDR3 protein gets one entry after TCRdb re-called the multiplex PCR reads with MiXCR. The profile covers fewer than 600,000 distinct CDR3 sequences, with around 13% appearing a single time and around 14% taken by the ten largest. Uncontrolled infection, other autoimmune disease, pregnancy or lactation led to exclusion. Germline V gene lookup returns CDR1 MNHNS and CDR2 SASEGT. V lost 2 bases to trimming and J lost 0 bases, with 10 bases between them. The CDR3 has 15 residues.

The rearrangement uses TRBV6-1 and TRBJ1-1, with D uncertain. Sequenced material: blood. The source of this sequence is a woman aged 40 to 50 with Graves' hyperthyroidism. The CDR3 nucleotides are TGTGCCAGCAGTGAATACTTATCCATGAACACTGAAGCTTTCTTT. It translates to CASSEYLSMNTEAFF.